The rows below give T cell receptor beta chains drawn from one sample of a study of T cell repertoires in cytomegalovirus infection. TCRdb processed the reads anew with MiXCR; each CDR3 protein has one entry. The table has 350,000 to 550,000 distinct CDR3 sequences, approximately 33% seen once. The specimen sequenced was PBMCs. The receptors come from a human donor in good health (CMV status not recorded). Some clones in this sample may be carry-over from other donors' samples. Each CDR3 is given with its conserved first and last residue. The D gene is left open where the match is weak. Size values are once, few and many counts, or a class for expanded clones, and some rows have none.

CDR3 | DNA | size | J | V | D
CATHRVNEQFF | TGTGCCACTCACAGGGTCAATGAGCAGTTCTTC | NA | TRBJ2-1 | TRBV2 | NA
CASSEVGANTEAFF | TGTGCCAGCAGTGAGGTGGGAGCGAACACTGAAGCTTTCTTT | NA | TRBJ1-1 | TRBV12-3/TRBV12-4 | NA
CASSMKGGGNQPQHF | TGTGCCAGTAGTATGAAGGGAGGGGGCAATCAGCCCCAGCATTTT | NA | TRBJ1-5 | TRBV19 | NA
CASSLEVGTYEQYF | TGTGCCAGCAGCTTGGAGGTCGGAACCTACGAGCAGTACTTC | NA | TRBJ2-7 | TRBV5-5 | NA
CASSTYPGNTNNEQFF | TGTGCCAGCAGCACGTATCCCGGAAATACCAACAATGAGCAGTTCTTC | many | TRBJ2-1 | TRBV7-6 | NA
CASSEYGSQSQHF | TGCGCCAGCAGTGAGTACGGATCCCAGTCCCAGCATTTT | few | TRBJ1-5 | TRBV10-2 | NA
CASSPQIRENSRKNEKLFF | TGTGCCAGCAGCCCACAGATACGGGAAAACTCGCGGAAAAATGAAAAACTGTTTTTT | NA | TRBJ1-4 | TRBV7-9 | NA
CASGNYEQYF | TGTGCCAGCGGGAACTACGAGCAGTACTTC | few | TRBJ2-7 | TRBV28 | NA
CASSLEGIGHEQYF | TGTGCCAGCAGCTTAGAGGGGATTGGGCACGAGCAGTACTTC | NA | TRBJ2-7 | TRBV7-6 | NA
CSVGRMNTEAFF | TGCAGCGTTGGACGGATGAACACTGAAGCTTTCTTT | once | TRBJ1-1 | TRBV29-1 | NA
CASSFLGHSYEQYF | TGCGCCAGCAGCTTCTTGGGGCACTCCTACGAGCAGTACTTC | NA | TRBJ2-7 | TRBV5-1 | NA
CASSQELAMGTQYF | TGTGCCAGCAGCCAAGAACTAGCTATGGGGACCCAGTACTTC | NA | TRBJ2-5 | TRBV3-1 | NA
CASSLGPGGPSSYNSPLHF | TGTGCCAGCAGCTTGGGACCGGGCGGCCCGAGCTCCTATAATTCACCCCTCCACTTT | NA | TRBJ1-6 | TRBV5-6 | NA
CASTPGGNTEAFF | TGTGCCAGCACCCCGGGGGGGAACACTGAAGCTTTCTTT | few | TRBJ1-1 | TRBV7-9 | NA
CASSVAAGYGYTF | TGTGCCAGCAGCGTAGCGGCAGGTTATGGCTACACCTTC | NA | TRBJ1-2 | TRBV9 | NA
CSSSPQREGWVNTEAFF | TGTTCCAGCAGCCCCCAGAGGGAGGGGTGGGTGAACACTGAAGCTTTCTTT | NA | TRBJ1-1 | TRBV5-6 | NA
CASSYSTSFGTQYF | TGTGCCAGCAGTTACTCCACATCCTTTGGGACCCAGTACTTC | few | TRBJ2-5 | TRBV6-2/TRBV6-3 | NA
CASSFARALRDYEQYF | TGCGCCAGCAGCTTCGCCCGGGCCCTCCGAGACTACGAGCAGTACTTC | NA | TRBJ2-7 | TRBV5-1 | NA
CASSPQGGVRSYNEQFF | TGTGCCAGCAGCCCCCAAGGGGGGGTCCGCTCCTACAATGAGCAGTTCTTC | many | TRBJ2-1 | TRBV7-2 | NA
CASSMGGRGPLQYNEQFF | TGTGCCAGTAGTATGGGCGGGCGGGGGCCACTTCAATACAATGAGCAGTTCTTC | few | TRBJ2-1 | TRBV19 | NA
CAWSVRRTSGVSTDTQYF | TGTGCCTGGAGTGTAAGGAGGACTAGCGGGGTGTCGACAGATACGCAGTATTTT | few | TRBJ2-3 | TRBV30 | TRBD2
CASSPDSIEQYF | TGTGCCAGCAGTCCAGACAGTATCGAGCAGTACTTC | NA | TRBJ2-7 | TRBV12-3/TRBV12-4 | NA
CASRLQRGGTDTQYF | TGTGCCAGCAGACTCCAGCGGGGGGGCACAGATACGCAGTATTTT | few | TRBJ2-3 | TRBV7-2 | TRBD2
CASSGRDPGMGGYTF | TGTGCCAGCAGCGGCAGGGACCCCGGCATGGGCGGCTACACCTTC | many | TRBJ1-2 | TRBV7-6 | NA
CASSLNQDREQFF | TGTGCCAGCAGCCTTAATCAGGACAGGGAGCAGTTCTTC | many | TRBJ2-1 | TRBV7-8 | TRBD1
CASSLARQVTDTQYF | TGTGCCAGCAGCTTAGCCCGACAGGTTACAGATACGCAGTATTTT | many | TRBJ2-3 | TRBV7-8 | NA
CASSTKRRPGQLAKNIQYF | TGTGCCAGCAGCACTAAGAGACGTCCGGGACAGCTAGCCAAAAACATTCAGTACTTC | few | TRBJ2-4 | TRBV11-3 | TRBD1
CASSPIAGGSDTQYF | TGTGCCAGCAGTCCCATAGCGGGGGGCAGCGATACGCAGTATTTT | few | TRBJ2-3 | TRBV6-1 | TRBD2
CSVHRGVGNTEAFF | TGCAGCGTACACAGGGGAGTAGGGAACACTGAAGCTTTCTTT | NA | TRBJ1-1 | TRBV29-1 | TRBD1
CASSEGGRGGKDTQYF | TGTGCCAGCAGTGAAGGGGGTAGGGGGGGAAAAGATACGCAGTATTTT | few | TRBJ2-3 | TRBV6-1 | NA
CASSFSDVELLDTEAFF | TGTGCCAGCAGTTTTTCTGACGTGGAACTGCTGGACACTGAAGCTTTCTTT | few | TRBJ1-1 | TRBV5-6 | NA
CASDPGQTSGANVLTF | TGTGCCAGCGATCCGGGACAGACCTCTGGGGCCAACGTCCTGACTTTC | NA | TRBJ2-6 | TRBV5-8 | TRBD1
CASRDRGLGSYGYTF | TGTGCCAGTCGAGACAGGGGGCTAGGTAGCTATGGCTACACCTTC | few | TRBJ1-2 | TRBV11-2 | TRBD1
CASSPPGQGARNTDTQYF | TGTGCCAGCAGCCCCCCGGGACAGGGGGCGAGGAACACAGATACGCAGTATTTT | NA | TRBJ2-3 | TRBV7-9 | TRBD1
CASSGGTSGTPGELFF | TGTGCCAGCAGCGGGGGGACTAGCGGGACCCCGGGGGAGCTGTTTTTT | NA | TRBJ2-2 | TRBV11-2 | TRBD2
CASSSSIGLLTEAFF | TGTGCCAGCAGCTCGAGTATCGGGTTATTGACTGAAGCTTTCTTT | few | TRBJ1-1 | TRBV7-9 | NA
CASGGGGNGDTQYF | TGTGCCAGCGGAGGGGGGGGGAATGGGGATACGCAGTATTTT | NA | TRBJ2-3 | TRBV7-3 | NA
CASRAGSGPANYQPQHF | TGTGCCAGTCGAGCGGGGTCGGGACCCGCGAACTATCAGCCCCAGCATTTT | few | TRBJ1-5 | TRBV19 | NA
CASSSRGNQPQHF | TGTGCCAGCAGCTCCAGGGGCAATCAGCCCCAGCATTTT | many | TRBJ1-5 | TRBV19 | NA